This T cell receptor beta chain was documented in a study of blood T cell repertoires in COVID-19. Study at large: Samples taken during acute and convalescent COVID-19 were collected in the United States, Italy and Spain. From T cells, B-cell-depleted T cells, or PBMCs came the material, which was cDNA or gDNA.

In the original workflow: Reference gene primer amplification gave nucleated cell count estimates. Assay: immunoSEQ multiplex PCR; the TCRdb copy retains only in-frame clones and omits some. V, J and clone size reflect that table, while D and trimming were determined from the DNA. This repertoire shows around 310,000 clones, around 89% found once; its top ten account for 3% to 4%. The CDR3 has 15 amino acids. V was cut by 3 bases and J by 0 bases, with 8 bases left in between. The germline CDR1 and CDR2 sequences are MDHEN and SYDVKM. The chain joins TRBV28 to TRBJ2-2; D possibly corresponds to TRBD1 (5 bases). Material: peripheral blood. This TCR came from a woman aged 45-65 years with active or convalescent COVID-19. In DNA, the CDR3 is TGTGCCAGCAGTTTTGTACAGGCGAACACCGGGGAGCTGTTTTTT. Amino acids: CASSFVQANTGELFF.